The TCR beta chain described here comes from a study of blood T cells in healthy people across ages. The use of a sample-barcoded 5' primer and a J-beta primer mix characterized a second PCR of roughly 6 to 12 cycles. TCRdb redid the calling of the 5' RACE reads with MiXCR, one entry per CDR3 protein. The data show under 1 million distinct CDR3 sequences, around 45% seen once. Every sample gave at least 6 micrograms of total RNA when it was extracted. Deletions cut 5 bases from V and 1 base from J, with 8 bases between. This CDR3 region has 13 residues. In its sample, this clonotype was seen once. The source of this sequence is a man aged 60 to 69 in good health. The chain links TRBV12-3 or TRBV12-4 to TRBJ2-5; D gene uncertain. What was sequenced was blood. CDR3: CASSTWAQETQYF. The CDR3 nucleotides read TGTGCCAGCAGTACGTGGGCCCAAGAGACCCAGTACTTC.